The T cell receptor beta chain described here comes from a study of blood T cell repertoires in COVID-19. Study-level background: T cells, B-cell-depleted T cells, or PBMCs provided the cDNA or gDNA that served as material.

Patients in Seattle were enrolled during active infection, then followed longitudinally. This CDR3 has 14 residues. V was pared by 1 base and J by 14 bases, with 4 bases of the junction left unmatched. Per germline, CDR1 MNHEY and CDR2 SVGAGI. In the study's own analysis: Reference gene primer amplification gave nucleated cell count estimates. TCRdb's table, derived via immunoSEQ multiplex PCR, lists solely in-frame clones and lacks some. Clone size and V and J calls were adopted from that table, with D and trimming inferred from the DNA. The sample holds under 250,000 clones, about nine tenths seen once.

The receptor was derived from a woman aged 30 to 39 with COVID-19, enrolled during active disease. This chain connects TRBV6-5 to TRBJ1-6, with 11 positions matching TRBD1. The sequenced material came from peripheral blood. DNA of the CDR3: TGTGCCAGCAGTTACTGGGACAGGGGGTTTTCCCTCCACTTT. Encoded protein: CASSYWDRGFSLHF.